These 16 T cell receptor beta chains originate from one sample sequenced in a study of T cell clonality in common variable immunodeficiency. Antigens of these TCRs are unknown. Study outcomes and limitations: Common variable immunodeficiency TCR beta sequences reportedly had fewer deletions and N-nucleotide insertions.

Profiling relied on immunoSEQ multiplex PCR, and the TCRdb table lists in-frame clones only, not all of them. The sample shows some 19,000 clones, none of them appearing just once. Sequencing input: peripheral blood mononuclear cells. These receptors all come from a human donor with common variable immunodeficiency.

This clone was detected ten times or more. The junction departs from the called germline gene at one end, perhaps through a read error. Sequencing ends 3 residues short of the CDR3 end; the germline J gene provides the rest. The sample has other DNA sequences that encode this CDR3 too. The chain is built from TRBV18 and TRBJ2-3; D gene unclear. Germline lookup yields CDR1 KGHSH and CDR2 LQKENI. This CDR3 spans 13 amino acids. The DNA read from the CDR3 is TGTGCCAGCTCTCCACCAGGTACAGATACG. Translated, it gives CASSPPGTDT. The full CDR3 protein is CASSPPGTDTQYF.

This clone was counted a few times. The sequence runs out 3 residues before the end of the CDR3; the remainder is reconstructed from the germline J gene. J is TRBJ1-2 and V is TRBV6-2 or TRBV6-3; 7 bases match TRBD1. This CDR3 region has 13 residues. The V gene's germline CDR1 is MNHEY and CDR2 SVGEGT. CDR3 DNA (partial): TGTGCCAGCAGGCCGCGGACAGGTGGAGGC. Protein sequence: CASRPRTGGG. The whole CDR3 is CASRPRTGGGYTF.

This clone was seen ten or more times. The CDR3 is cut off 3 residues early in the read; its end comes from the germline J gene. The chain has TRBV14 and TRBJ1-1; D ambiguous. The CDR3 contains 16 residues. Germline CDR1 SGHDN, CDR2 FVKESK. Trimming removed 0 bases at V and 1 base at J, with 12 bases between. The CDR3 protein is CASSQDVGVWNTEAFF. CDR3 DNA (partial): TGTGCCAGCAGCCAAGATGTCGGGGTCTGGAACACTGAA.

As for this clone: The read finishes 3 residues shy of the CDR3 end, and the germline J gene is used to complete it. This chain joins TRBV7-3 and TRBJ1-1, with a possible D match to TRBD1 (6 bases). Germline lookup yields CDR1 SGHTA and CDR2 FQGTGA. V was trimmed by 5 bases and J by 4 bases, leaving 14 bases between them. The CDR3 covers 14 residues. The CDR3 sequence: CASSVQGGATEAFF. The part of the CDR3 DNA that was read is TGTGCCAGCAGCGTACAAGGGGGAGCCACTGAA.

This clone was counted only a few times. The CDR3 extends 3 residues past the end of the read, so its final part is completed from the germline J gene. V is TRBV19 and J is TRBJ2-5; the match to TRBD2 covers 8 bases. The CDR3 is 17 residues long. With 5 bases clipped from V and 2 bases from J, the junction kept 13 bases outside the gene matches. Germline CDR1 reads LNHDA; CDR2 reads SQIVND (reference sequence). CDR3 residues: CASSGERGGILQETQYF. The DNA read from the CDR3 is TGTGCCAGTAGTGGGGAACGGGGGGGAATATTACAAGAGACC.

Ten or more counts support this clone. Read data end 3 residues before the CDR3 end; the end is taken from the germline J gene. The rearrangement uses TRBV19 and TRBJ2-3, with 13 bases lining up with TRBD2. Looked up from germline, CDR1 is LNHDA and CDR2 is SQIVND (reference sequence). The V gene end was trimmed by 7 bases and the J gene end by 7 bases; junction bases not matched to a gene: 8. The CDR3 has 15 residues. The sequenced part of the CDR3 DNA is TGTGCCAGTAAATTACTAGCGGGAGGGCCCCATACG. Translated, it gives CASKLLAGGPHT. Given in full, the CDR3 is CASKLLAGGPHTQYF.

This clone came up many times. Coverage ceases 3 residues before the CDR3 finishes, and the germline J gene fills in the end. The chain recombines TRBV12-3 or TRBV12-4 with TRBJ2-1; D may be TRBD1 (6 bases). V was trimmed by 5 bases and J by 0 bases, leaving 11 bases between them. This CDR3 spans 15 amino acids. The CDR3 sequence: CASSPDRSSYNEQFF. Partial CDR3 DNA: TGTGCCAGCAGTCCCGACAGGAGCTCCTACAATGAG.

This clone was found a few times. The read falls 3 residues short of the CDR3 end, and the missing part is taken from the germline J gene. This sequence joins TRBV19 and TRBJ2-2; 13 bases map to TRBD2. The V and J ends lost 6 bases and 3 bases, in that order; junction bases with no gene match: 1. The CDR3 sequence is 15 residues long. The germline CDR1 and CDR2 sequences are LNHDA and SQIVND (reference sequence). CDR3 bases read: TGTGCCAGTAGGGGACTAGCGGGACACACCGGGGAG. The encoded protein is CASRGLAGHTGE. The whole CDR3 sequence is CASRGLAGHTGELFF.

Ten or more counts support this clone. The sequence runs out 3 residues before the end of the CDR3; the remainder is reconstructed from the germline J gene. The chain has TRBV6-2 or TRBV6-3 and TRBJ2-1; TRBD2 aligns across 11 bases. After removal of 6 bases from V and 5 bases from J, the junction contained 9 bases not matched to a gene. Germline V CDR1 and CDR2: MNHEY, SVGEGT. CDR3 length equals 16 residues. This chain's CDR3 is CASRLRLAGSHNEQFF. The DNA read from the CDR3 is TGTGCCAGCAGACTACGACTAGCGGGATCGCACAATGAG.

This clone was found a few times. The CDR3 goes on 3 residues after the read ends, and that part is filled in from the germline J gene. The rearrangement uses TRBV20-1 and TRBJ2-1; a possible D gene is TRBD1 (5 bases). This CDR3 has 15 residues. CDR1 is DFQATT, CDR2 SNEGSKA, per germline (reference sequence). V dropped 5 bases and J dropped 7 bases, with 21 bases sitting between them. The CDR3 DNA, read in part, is TGCAGTGCTGCCCTGACTTACAGGACCTCTAATGAG. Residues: CSAALTYRTSNE. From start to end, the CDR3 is CSAALTYRTSNEQFF.

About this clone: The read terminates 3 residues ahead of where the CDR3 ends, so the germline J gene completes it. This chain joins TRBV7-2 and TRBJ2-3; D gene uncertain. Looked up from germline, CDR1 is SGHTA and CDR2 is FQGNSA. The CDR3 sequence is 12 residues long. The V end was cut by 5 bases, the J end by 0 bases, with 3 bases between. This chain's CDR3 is CASSQSTDTQYF. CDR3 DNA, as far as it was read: TGTGCCAGCAGCCAGAGCACAGATACG.

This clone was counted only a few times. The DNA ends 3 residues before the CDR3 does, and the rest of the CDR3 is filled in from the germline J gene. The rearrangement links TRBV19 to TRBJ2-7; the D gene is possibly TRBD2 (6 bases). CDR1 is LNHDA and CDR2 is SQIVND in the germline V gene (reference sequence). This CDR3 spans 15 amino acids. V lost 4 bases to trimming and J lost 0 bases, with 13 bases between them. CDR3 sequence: CASSTSRGSSYEQYF. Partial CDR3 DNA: TGTGCCAGTAGTACATCACGGGGGAGCTCCTACGAG.

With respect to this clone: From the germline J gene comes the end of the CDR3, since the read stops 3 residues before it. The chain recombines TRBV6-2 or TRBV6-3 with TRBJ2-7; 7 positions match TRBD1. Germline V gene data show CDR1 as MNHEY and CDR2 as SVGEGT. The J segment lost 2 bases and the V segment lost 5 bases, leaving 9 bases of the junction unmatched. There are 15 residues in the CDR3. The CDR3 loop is CASSPTGDKTYEQYF. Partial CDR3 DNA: TGTGCCAGCAGTCCTACAGGGGACAAAACCTACGAG.

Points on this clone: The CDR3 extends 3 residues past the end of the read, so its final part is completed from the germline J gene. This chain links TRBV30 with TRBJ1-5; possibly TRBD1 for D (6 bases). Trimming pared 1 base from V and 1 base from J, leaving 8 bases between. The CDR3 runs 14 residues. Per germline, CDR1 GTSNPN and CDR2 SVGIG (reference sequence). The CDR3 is CAWSGGQSNQPQHF. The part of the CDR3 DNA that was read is TGTGCCTGGAGTGGGGGGCAGAGCAATCAGCCC.

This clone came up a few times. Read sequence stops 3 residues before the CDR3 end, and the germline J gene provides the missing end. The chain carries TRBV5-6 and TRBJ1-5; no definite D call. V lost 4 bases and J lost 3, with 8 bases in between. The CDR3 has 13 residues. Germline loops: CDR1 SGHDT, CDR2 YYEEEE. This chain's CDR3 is CASSIQFNQPQHF. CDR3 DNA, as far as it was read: TGTGCCAGCAGCATTCAATTCAATCAGCCC.

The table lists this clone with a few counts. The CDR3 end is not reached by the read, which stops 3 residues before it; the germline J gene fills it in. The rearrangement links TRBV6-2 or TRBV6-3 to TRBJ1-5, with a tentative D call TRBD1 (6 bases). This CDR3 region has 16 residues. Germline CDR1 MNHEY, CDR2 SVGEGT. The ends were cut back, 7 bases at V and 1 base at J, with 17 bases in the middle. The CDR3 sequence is CASTSYGTSSNQPQHF. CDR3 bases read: TGTGCCAGCACGTCATATGGGACATCAAGCAATCAGCCC.